The clone carrying this T cell receptor (beta chain) was counted a few times. What it binds is not known. CDR1 and CDR2 from the germline V gene are DFQATT and SNEGSKA (reference sequence). The V end lost 6 bases, the J end lost 9 bases, and 6 bases lay between the germline ends. The CDR3 is made up of 9 amino acids. Unrecorded immune exposure was likely among donors, who were nominally healthy when sampled. This sample stems from a study of cytomegalovirus exposure and HLA in healthy donors. Study findings and constraints: A later analysis reported that several of the most significant clusters appeared to be linked to common viral pathogens, among them Epstein-Barr virus. With DRB1 most and HLA-C fewest, TCR association rates differed between HLA loci in a later analysis.

A multiplex PCR was run with 60 Vbeta primers and 13 Jbeta primers. Assay used: immunoSEQ multiplex PCR; TCRdb lists only in-frame clones, some missing. The sample records under 200,000 clones, less than 80% being singletons. Material for sequencing was PBMCs. The sequence derives from a man aged 40-49 years in good health and CMV-seronegative. The chain has TRBV20-1 and TRBJ1-5; D is perhaps TRBD1 (5 bases). In nucleotides, the CDR3 is TGCAGTGCGGGGGGGCCCCAGCATTTT. It encodes CSAGGPQHF.